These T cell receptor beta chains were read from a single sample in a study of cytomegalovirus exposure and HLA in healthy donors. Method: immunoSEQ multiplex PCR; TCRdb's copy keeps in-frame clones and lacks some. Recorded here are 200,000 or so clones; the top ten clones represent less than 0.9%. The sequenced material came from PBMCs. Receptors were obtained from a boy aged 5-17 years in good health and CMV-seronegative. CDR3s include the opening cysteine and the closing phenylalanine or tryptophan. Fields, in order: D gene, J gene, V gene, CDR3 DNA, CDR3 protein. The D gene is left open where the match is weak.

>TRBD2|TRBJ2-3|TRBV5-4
TGTGCCAGCAGCTCCGGCTCAGCGGGGGATACGCAGTATTTT
CASSSGSAGDTQYF
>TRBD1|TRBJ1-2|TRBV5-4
TGTGCCAGCAGCTTGGGACAGGGTGCTAACTATGGCTACACCTTC
CASSLGQGANYGYTF
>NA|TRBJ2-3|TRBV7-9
TGTGCCAGCAGCCCGCGTAAGACTCGTACCTTAGATACGCAGTATTTT
CASSPRKTRTLDTQYF
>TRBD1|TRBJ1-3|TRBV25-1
TGTGCCAGCCAAAGGACAGGGCTGGCTGGAAACACCATATATTTT
CASQRTGLAGNTIYF
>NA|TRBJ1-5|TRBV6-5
TGTGCCAGCAGTTCTCCCATGAGACTACCTAATCAGCCCCAGCATTTT
CASSSPMRLPNQPQHF
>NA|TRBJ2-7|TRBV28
TGTGCCAGCAGCGACCGGAGCTCCTACGAGCAGTACTTC
CASSDRSSYEQYF
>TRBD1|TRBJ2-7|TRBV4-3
TGCGCCAGCAGCCCGTCCGGGACAGGTCGTTACGAGCAGTACTTC
CASSPSGTGRYEQYF
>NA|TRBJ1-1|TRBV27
TGTGCCAGCAGTCGCCCGGGTCTGAGCACTGAAGCTTTCTTT
CASSRPGLSTEAFF
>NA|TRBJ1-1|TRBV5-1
TGCGCCAGCAGCTTGGCCTCGGTACTCACTGAAGCTTTCTTT
CASSLASVLTEAFF
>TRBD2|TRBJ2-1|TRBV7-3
TGTGCCAGCAGCTTAAATAGCGGGGGCCACAATGAGCAGTTCTTC
CASSLNSGGHNEQFF
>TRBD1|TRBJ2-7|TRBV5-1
TGCGCCAGCAGCTTGGGGACAGGCCTCTCCTACGAGCAGTACTTC
CASSLGTGLSYEQYF
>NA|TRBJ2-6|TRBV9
TGTGCCAGCAGTATCAACCAGGGATCCACCTCTGGGGCCAACGTCCTGACTTTC
CASSINQGSTSGANVLTF
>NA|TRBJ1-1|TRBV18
TGTGCCAGCTCCAACCCGGGACACTTGAACACTGAAGCTTTCTTT
CASSNPGHLNTEAFF
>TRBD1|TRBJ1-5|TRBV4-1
TGCGCCAGCAGCCAAGGCGGGACAGACAATCAGCCCCAGCATTTT
CASSQGGTDNQPQHF
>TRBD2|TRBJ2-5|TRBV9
TGTGCCAGCAGCGTAGTTCCGGGGGGGGAGACCCAGTACTTC
CASSVVPGGETQYF
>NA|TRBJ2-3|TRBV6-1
TGTGCCAGCAGTGAAACGAGAGCCCCCACAGATACGCAGTATTTT
CASSETRAPTDTQYF
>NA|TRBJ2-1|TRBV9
TGTGCCAGCAGCGTGGGAGGGGGCTCCTACAATGAGCAGTTCTTC
CASSVGGGSYNEQFF
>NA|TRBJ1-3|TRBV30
TGTGCCTGGGCGGGGGTGTATTCTGGAAACACCATATATTTT
CAWAGVYSGNTIYF
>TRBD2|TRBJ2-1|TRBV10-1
TGCGCCAGCAGTGAACTAGCGGGACAGTACAATGAGCAGTTCTTC
CASSELAGQYNEQFF
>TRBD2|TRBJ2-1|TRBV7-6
TGTGCCAGCAGCTTAGCGCGGGGGACTAGCGGCAATGAGCAGTTCTTC
CASSLARGTSGNEQFF
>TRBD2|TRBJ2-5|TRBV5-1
TGCGCCAGCAGCGGCGGGAGGGCGGTCGCGGAGACCCAGTACTTC
CASSGGRAVAETQYF
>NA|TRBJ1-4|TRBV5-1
TGCGCCAGCAGCTTGGGGGCGCAGGTGACGAAACTGTTTTTT
CASSLGAQVTKLFF
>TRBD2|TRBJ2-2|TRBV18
TGTGCCAGCTCACCCGGACTAGAGATGACCGGGGAGCTGTTTTTT
CASSPGLEMTGELFF
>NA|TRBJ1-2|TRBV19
TGTGCCAGTAGTATGGAGGGATCCGGCTACACCTTC
CASSMEGSGYTF
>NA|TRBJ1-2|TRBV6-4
TGTGCCAGCAGTGAAGGGGACGGGGGACCGAGAGGCTACACCTTC
CASSEGDGGPRGYTF
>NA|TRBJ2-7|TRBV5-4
TGTGCCAGCAGCTGGGGCCGGGGGACCGAGCAGTACTTC
CASSWGRGTEQYF
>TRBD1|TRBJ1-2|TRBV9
TGTGCCAGCAGCTCCGGGGGACAGACCTATGGCTACACCTTC
CASSSGGQTYGYTF
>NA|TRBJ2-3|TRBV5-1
TGCGCCAGCAGCCCCTTGCGGGGTAGCACAGATACGCAGTATTTT
CASSPLRGSTDTQYF
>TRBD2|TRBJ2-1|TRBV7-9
TGTGCCAGCAGCTCTACCAGGACTAGCGGGGGGGTGAATGAGCAGTTCTTC
CASSSTRTSGGVNEQFF
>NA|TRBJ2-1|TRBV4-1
TGCGCCAGCAGCCAAGGCCTTCCGGCGGGGGCGCGAAATGAGCAGTTCTTC
CASSQGLPAGARNEQFF
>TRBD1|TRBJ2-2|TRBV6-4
TGTGCCAGCAGCCCCCGGACAGGGGACACCGGGGAGCTGTTTTTT
CASSPRTGDTGELFF
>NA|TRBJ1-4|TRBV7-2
TGTGCCAGCAGCGCCGCGAGCCCGGGGGTAAAACTGTTTTTT
CASSAASPGVKLFF
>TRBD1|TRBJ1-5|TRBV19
TGTGCCAGTAGCCCCCCGAGACAGGGGAACAATCAGCCCCAGCATTTT
CASSPPRQGNNQPQHF
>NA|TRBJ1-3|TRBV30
TGTGCCGGGGACTTCGGAAACACCATATATTTT
CAGDFGNTIYF
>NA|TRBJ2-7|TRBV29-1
TGCAGCGTGGGAGCCCCGGTGGGCCCCTACGAGCAGTACTTC
CSVGAPVGPYEQYF
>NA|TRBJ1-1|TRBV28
TGTGCCAGCAGCCAACCCAGGGTTTTTGGGGAAGCTTTCTTT
CASSQPRVFGEAFF
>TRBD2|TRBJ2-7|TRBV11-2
TGTGCCAGCAGTCGGAGCGGGGGCTACGAGCAGTACTTC
CASSRSGGYEQYF
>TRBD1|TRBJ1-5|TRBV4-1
TGCGCCAGCAGCCATCGGGACAGGGGTCAGCCCCAGCATTTT
CASSHRDRGQPQHF
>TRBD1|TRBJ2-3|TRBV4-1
TGCGCCAGCAGCCAAACGGACAGGGGGCCAGATACGCAGTATTTT
CASSQTDRGPDTQYF
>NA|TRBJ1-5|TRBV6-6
TGTGCCAGCAGTTACCCTGGTTTTGGCGGACAGCCCCAGCATTTT
CASSYPGFGGQPQHF
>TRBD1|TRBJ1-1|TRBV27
TGTGCCAGCAGTTCAGACAGGGGGAACACTGAAGCTTTCTTT
CASSSDRGNTEAFF
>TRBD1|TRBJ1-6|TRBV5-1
TGCGCCAGCAGCTTAGACAGGGAGACTTCACCCCTCCACTTT
CASSLDRETSPLHF
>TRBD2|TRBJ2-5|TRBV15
TGTGCCACCAGCAGAGGACTAGCGGGGGAAGAGACCCAGTACTTC
CATSRGLAGEETQYF
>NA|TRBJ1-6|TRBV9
TGTGCCAGCAGCGTAGCCGAGGGTTCACCCCTCCACTTT
CASSVAEGSPLHF
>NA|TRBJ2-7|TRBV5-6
TGTGCCAGCAGCTCTCCTTACTACGAGCAGTACTTC
CASSSPYYEQYF